This TCR beta chain was profiled in a study of T cell responses to AZD1222 COVID-19 vaccine. In germline, CDR1 is MNHNY, CDR2 SVGAGI (reference sequence). Trimming removed 0 bases at V and 1 base at J, with 7 bases between. The CDR3 is made up of 14 amino acids. This table comes from immunoSEQ multiplex PCR, and its TCRdb copy is limited to in-frame clones, with some not included. Here the sample spans approximately 91,000 clones, about 91% being singletons. The source was peripheral blood, collected 28 days after the second AZD1222 dose. The source of this sequence is an adult who received the AZD1222 COVID-19 vaccine. The chain recombines TRBV6-6 with TRBJ2-7, with a weak D call TRBD1 (5 bases). The CDR3 sequence is CASSYSTESYEQYF. Here the CDR3 DNA reads TGTGCCAGCAGTTACTCGACAGAGTCCTACGAGCAGTACTTC.